The 30 T cell receptor beta chains listed next were all sequenced from one sample in a study of cytomegalovirus exposure and HLA in healthy donors. Clones were read by immunoSEQ multiplex PCR, and TCRdb kept only the in-frame ones, dropping some. The data contain about 95,000 clones, around 84% of them singletons. Sequencing input: PBMCs. The receptors stem from a man aged 18 to 35 in good health and CMV-seropositive.

The rearrangement uses TRBV5-4 and TRBJ2-1, with D unresolved. The length of the CDR3 is 15 residues. The germline gives CDR1 SGHNT, CDR2 YYREEE (reference sequence). V was cut by 0 bases and J by 0 bases, with 7 bases left in between. CDR3 DNA sequence: TGTGCCAGCAGCTTGGAGGAGAGCTCCTACAATGAGCAGTTCTTC. This gives the protein CASSLEESSYNEQFF.

The chain uses TRBV28 and TRBJ2-1; no definite D call. Looked up from germline, CDR1 is MDHEN and CDR2 is SYDVKM. V was cut by 3 bases and J by 0 bases, with 6 bases left in between. The CDR3 totals 14 residues. DNA for the CDR3: TGTGCCAGCAGTTTTGTCAGCTCCTACAATGAGCAGTTCTTC. It is translated as CASSFVSSYNEQFF.

The chain joins TRBV7-6 to TRBJ2-1; 12 nucleotides agree with TRBD2. V lost 2 bases to trimming and J lost 6 bases; unmatched junction nucleotides: 2. The germline CDR1 and CDR2 sequences are SGHVS and FNYEAQ. The CDR3 spans 15 residues. CDR3 region: CASSLLAGGLNEQFF. CDR3 sequence (DNA): TGTGCCAGCAGCTTACTAGCGGGAGGGCTCAATGAGCAGTTCTTC.

The V gene is TRBV27, the J gene TRBJ2-2; perhaps TRBD1 as D (7 bases). Germline CDR1 is MNHEY and CDR2 is SMNVEV (reference sequence). With 10 bases removed from V and 5 bases from J, the gap between germline ends came to 26 bases. The CDR3 consists of 17 residues. The CDR3 sequence: CATKRQYQGGRTGELFF. In DNA form, the CDR3 reads TGTGCCACCAAGAGACAATATCAGGGGGGCAGGACCGGGGAGCTGTTTTTT.

This clone is a singleton in its sample. This chain joins TRBV25-1 and TRBJ2-1, with D maybe TRBD2 (6 bases). The CDR3 is 18 amino acids. CDR1 is MGHDK and CDR2 is SYGVNS in the germline V gene. The ends were cut back, 1 base at V and 4 bases at J, with 20 bases in the middle. For the CDR3, the DNA is TGTGCCAGCAGTGAATTAGCCGATGACGAGCGGGCTTACAATGAGCAGTTCTTC. Translation gives CASSELADDERAYNEQFF.

V is TRBV5-1 and J is TRBJ2-7; TRBD1 agrees at 7 bases. CDR1 and CDR2 (germline): SGHRS, YFSETQ. The CDR3 consists of 14 residues. After removal of 4 bases from V and 5 bases from J, the junction contained 9 bases not matched to a gene. CDR3 protein: CASSLTGARNEQYF. The CDR3 coding sequence is TGCGCCAGCAGCCTAACAGGGGCACGGAACGAGCAGTACTTC. Together with reference TRBV5-1 and TRBJ2-7, the CDR3 gives the full variable domain: KAGVTQTPRYLIKTRGQQVTLSCSPISGHRSVSWYQQTPGQGLQFLFEYFSETQRNKGNFPGRFSGRQFSNSRSEMNVSTLELGDSALYLCASSLTGARNEQYFGPGTRLTVT.

The V call is TRBV7-8, the J call TRBJ2-3; 10 bases map to TRBD2. V gave up 5 bases and J gave up 4 bases; unmatched junction bases: 0. The CDR3 has 13 amino acids. Germline CDR1 is SGHVS and CDR2 is FQNEAQ. The CDR3 reads CASSSGRADTQYF. The CDR3 nucleotides read TGTGCCAGCAGCAGCGGGAGGGCAGATACGCAGTATTTT. Together with reference TRBV7-8 and TRBJ2-3, the CDR3 gives the full variable domain: GAGVSQSPRYKVAKRGQDVALRCDPISGHVSLFWYQQALGQGPEFLTYFQNEAQLDKSGLPSDRFFAERPEGSVSTLKIQRTQQEDSAVYLCASSSGRADTQYFGPGTRLTVL.

This sequence joins TRBV2 and TRBJ2-2; a possible D gene is TRBD1 (5 bases). Between the trimmed V and J ends, which lost 4 bases and 7 bases, there was a span of 13 bases. This CDR3 region has 14 residues. Germline CDR1 and CDR2: SNHLY and FYNNEI. The CDR3: CASSAQEMGGELFF. In nucleotides, the CDR3 is TGTGCCAGCAGTGCACAGGAGATGGGCGGGGAGCTGTTTTTT.

The chain recombines TRBV2 with TRBJ1-2; D remains unclear. Deletions cut 0 bases from V and 0 bases from J, with 8 bases between. Germline-derived CDR1 and CDR2 are SNHLY and FYNNEI. CDR3 length equals 15 residues. CDR3 protein: CASSEASVANYGYTF. The CDR3, as DNA: TGTGCCAGCAGTGAAGCGTCCGTCGCTAACTATGGCTACACCTTC.

The DNA of the CDR3 is TGTGCCTGGAGTTTTGGGGCAGGGCCTAGGGAAAAACTGTTTTTT. Its protein product is CAWSFGAGPREKLFF. This chain connects TRBV30 to TRBJ1-4; D may be TRBD1 (5 bases). Germline-derived CDR1 and CDR2 are GTSNPN and SVGIG (reference sequence). Trimming cost V 2 bases and J 8 bases, with 18 bases left between them. This CDR3 region has 15 residues.

V gene TRBV9 combines with J gene TRBJ2-3; 8 bases align to TRBD1. The CDR3 sequence is 16 residues long. J lost 0 bases, V lost 3 bases, and 6 bases had no gene match. Germline CDR1 is SGDLS and CDR2 is YYNGEE. CDR3 amino acids: CASSAQGATSTDTQYF. CDR3 coding DNA: TGTGCCAGCAGCGCCCAGGGGGCGACTAGCACAGATACGCAGTATTTT.

The V and J genes are TRBV19 and TRBJ2-3; 7 positions agree with TRBD1. Looked up from germline, CDR1 is LNHDA and CDR2 is SQIVND (reference sequence). This CDR3 region has 15 residues. The trim removed 5 bases at V and 0 bases at J, leaving 5 bases unmatched. The CDR3 sequence: CASSAGTASTDTQYF. The CDR3, as DNA: TGTGCCAGTAGTGCCGGGACAGCTAGCACAGATACGCAGTATTTT.

The chain links TRBV19 to TRBJ1-2; D is unclear. The CDR3 contains 17 residues. Germline CDR1 and CDR2: LNHDA and SQIVND (reference sequence). Trimming removed 5 bases from V and 0 bases from J, with 19 bases in between. The CDR3 region is CASSLWTGSAANYGYTF. DNA for the CDR3: TGTGCCAGTAGTTTATGGACTGGGTCAGCAGCTAACTATGGCTACACCTTC.

The chain links TRBV14 to TRBJ2-1, with 8 bases matching TRBD2. This CDR3 is built from 15 residues. Trimming took 0 bases from V and 4 from J; bases not matched to a gene: 2. CDR1 SGHDN and CDR2 FVKESK come from the germline V gene. The CDR3 region has the DNA TGTGCCAGCAGCCAAGATCCGGGAGGGTACAATGAGCAGTTCTTC. The encoded protein is CASSQDPGGYNEQFF.

In this sample, this clone turned up once. The J gene is TRBJ1-3, the V gene TRBV6-5; 7 bases agree with TRBD1. V lost 6 bases to trimming and J lost 8 bases; unmatched junction nucleotides: 7. Germline CDR1 and CDR2: MNHEY and SVGAGI. The CDR3 has 13 amino acids. The CDR3 sequence: CASSETGRDTIYF. The CDR3 coding sequence is TGTGCCAGCAGCGAGACAGGGCGGGACACCATATATTTT.

The chain links TRBV10-3 to TRBJ1-2; D not certain. Germline V lookup: CDR1 ENHRY, CDR2 SYGVKD. The CDR3 covers 13 residues. The ends were cut back, 3 bases at V and 8 bases at J, with 13 bases in the middle. CDR3 bases: TGTGCCATCAGTGAAGCGTTTGAGAGGGGCTACACCTTC. Its translation: CAISEAFERGYTF.

The V and J genes are TRBV29-1 and TRBJ2-1; D call uncertain. Germline V gene sequence: CDR1 SQVTM, CDR2 ANQGSEA. The length of the CDR3 is 15 residues. The V and J ends lost 4 bases and 0 bases respectively, with 13 bases between them. CDR3 nucleotides: TGCAGCGTTGGGGTTAGCCCTAGCTCCTACAATGAGCAGTTCTTC. It yields the protein CSVGVSPSSYNEQFF.

The chain employs TRBV5-1 and TRBJ1-3; TRBD1 might be the D (6 bases). V was trimmed by 4 bases and J by 3 bases, leaving 17 bases between them. The CDR3 covers 16 residues. CDR1 is SGHRS and CDR2 is YFSETQ in the germline V gene. The CDR3 region is CASSPQTGTIGNTIYF. CDR3 nucleotides: TGCGCCAGCAGCCCCCAGACAGGAACTATTGGAAACACCATATATTTT.

As DNA, the CDR3 is TGCGCCAGCAGCCAACCATACAGGGGATCTTACGAGCAGTACTTC. Translated, it gives CASSQPYRGSYEQYF. J is TRBJ2-7 and V is TRBV4-1; 7 bases are shared with TRBD1. V dropped 2 bases and J dropped 4; count of bases not matched to a gene: 8. The CDR3 consists of 15 residues. CDR1 and CDR2 (germline): MGHRA, YSYEKL.

Notes on this clone: The same CDR3 is also encoded by other DNA sequences in this sample. This sequence joins TRBV20-1 and TRBJ2-1; D not resolved. V was shortened by 2 bases and J by 4 bases, with 3 bases between the two germline ends. This CDR3 comprises 11 residues. Germline V gene lookup returns CDR1 DFQATT and CDR2 SNEGSKA (reference sequence). CDR3 coding DNA: TGCAGTGCTAGACCTTACAATGAGCAGTTCTTC. It codes for CSARPYNEQFF.

The J gene is TRBJ1-4, the V gene TRBV7-8, with TRBD1 as a possible D gene (6 bases). Looked up from germline, CDR1 is SGHVS and CDR2 is FQNEAQ. With 1 base removed from V and 4 bases from J, the gap between germline ends came to 13 bases. CDR3 size: 16 residues. The CDR3 here is CASSLVTQGLNEKLFF. Written as DNA, the CDR3 is TGTGCCAGCAGCTTAGTGACACAGGGCCTTAATGAAAAACTGTTTTTT.

The chain is built from TRBV11-2 and TRBJ2-4; the D gene is possibly TRBD2 (6 bases). CDR1 and CDR2 from the germline V gene are SGHAT and FQNNGV. There are 18 residues in the CDR3. Trimming pared 1 base from V and 0 bases from J, leaving 16 bases between. In DNA form, the CDR3 reads TGTGCCAGCAGCTTAGGGGGAGCGGGCGGGGTAGCCAAAAACATTCAGTACTTC. As protein: CASSLGGAGGVAKNIQYF.

The chain joins TRBV5-1 to TRBJ2-1; TRBD1 aligns across 9 bases. The CDR3 sequence is 15 residues long. Per germline, CDR1 SGHRS and CDR2 YFSETQ. The V and J ends lost 3 bases and 3 bases, in that order; junction bases with no gene match: 4. As DNA, the CDR3 is TGCGCCAGCAGCTCAGACAGGGGGTTCTACAATGAGCAGTTCTTC. It yields the protein CASSSDRGFYNEQFF. Combining the CDR3 with reference TRBV5-1 and TRBJ2-1 gives the whole variable domain KAGVTQTPRYLIKTRGQQVTLSCSPISGHRSVSWYQQTPGQGLQFLFEYFSETQRNKGNFPGRFSGRQFSNSRSEMNVSTLELGDSALYLCASSSDRGFYNEQFFGPGTRLTVL.

The rearrangement joins TRBV7-2 to TRBJ2-7; a possible D gene is TRBD2 (7 bases). The germline V gene has CDR1 SGHTA and CDR2 FQGNSA. The CDR3 extends over 16 amino acids. The V gene lost 1 base and the J gene lost 2 bases, with 15 bases spanning the gap. CDR3 amino acids: CASSLDGGGSPYEQYF. CDR3 coding DNA: TGTGCCAGCAGCTTAGATGGGGGCGGGAGCCCCTACGAGCAGTACTTC.

The rearrangement links TRBV5-1 to TRBJ2-1, with D possibly TRBD1 on 7 matching bases. Germline CDR1 is SGHRS and CDR2 is YFSETQ. Trimming left V 4 bases short and J 12 bases short, with 29 bases between. The CDR3 extends over 17 amino acids. CDR3 in DNA: TGCGCCAGCAGCCCGGGCGGCGGGACAGCCATCTTCGTCGGGCAGTTCTTC. Amino acids: CASSPGGGTAIFVGQFF.

The chain is built from TRBV6-6 and TRBJ2-7; 7 bases line up with TRBD2. Unmatched junction bases numbered 8, after V lost 5 bases and J lost 7 bases. CDR1 and CDR2 from the germline V gene are MNHNY and SVGAGI (reference sequence). The CDR3 runs 13 residues. The CDR3 coding sequence is TGTGCCAGCAGTACGACTAGCTGGGGAGAGCAGTACGTC. Translated: CASSTTSWGEQYV.

The chain recombines TRBV13 with TRBJ2-3; D possibly corresponds to TRBD1 (5 bases). Trimming took 5 bases from V and 4 from J, leaving 19 bases between them. There are 16 residues in the CDR3. Germline V gene lookup returns CDR1 PRHDT and CDR2 FYEKMQ (reference sequence). CDR3 sequence: CASSLQVKLGADTQYF. The CDR3 DNA reads as TGTGCCAGCAGCCTGCAGGTCAAGTTAGGGGCAGATACGCAGTATTTT. The whole variable domain, remainder taken from reference TRBV13 and TRBJ2-3, is AAGVIQSPRHLIKEKRETATLKCYPIPRHDTVYWYQQGPGQDPQFLISFYEKMQSDKGSIPDRFSAQQFSDYHSELNMSSLELGDSALYFCASSLQVKLGADTQYFGPGTRLTVL.

In this sample, this clone turned up a few times. CDR3 sequence reads: CASSQDPSGTGELFF. The CDR3 DNA is TGCGCCAGCAGCCAAGACCCTTCAGGTACCGGGGAGCTGTTTTTT. The gene calls are TRBV4-1 and TRBJ2-2, with no clear D. The germline V and J ends were trimmed by 0 bases and 5 bases, with 10 bases remaining between them. Germline V gives CDR1 MGHRA, CDR2 YSYEKL. The CDR3 runs to 15 residues.

This chain links TRBV27 with TRBJ2-1, with 9 bases lining up with TRBD2. Germline V gene lookup returns CDR1 MNHEY and CDR2 SMNVEV (reference sequence). The CDR3 extends over 18 amino acids. With V trimmed by 6 bases and J by 0 bases, 12 bases remained unmatched. CDR3 in amino acids: CASRRGASGESSYNEQFF. The CDR3 coding sequence is TGTGCCAGCAGACGCGGGGCTAGCGGGGAAAGCTCCTACAATGAGCAGTTCTTC.

The chain joins TRBV10-1 to TRBJ2-7; D gene uncertain. This CDR3 is 14 amino acids long. CDR1 and CDR2 from the germline V gene are WNHNN and SYGVQD (reference sequence). The germline V and J ends were trimmed by 10 bases and 1 base, with 17 bases remaining between them. CDR3 protein: CANPPTFLSYEQYV. DNA of the CDR3: TGCGCCAACCCCCCGACTTTCTTGTCCTACGAGCAGTACGTC.